Detailed here is one T cell receptor (beta chain). These data belong to a study of blood T cell repertoires in COVID-19. Generated by immunoSEQ multiplex PCR, the TCRdb table keeps only in-frame clones and is missing some. The sample has some 40,000 clones; around 92% are singletons. This receptor was identified in a woman of 80 years or more with acute or convalescent COVID-19. Sequenced material: peripheral blood.

Here the CDR3 reads CASSWTGARDEKLFF. The CDR3 DNA reads TGTGCCAGCAGCTGGACAGGGGCCAGGGATGAAAAACTGTTTTTT. The chain links TRBV6-2 or TRBV6-3 to TRBJ1-4, with 9 bases lining up with TRBD1. V lost 6 bases and J lost 6; bases outside the gene matches: 8. This CDR3 is 15 amino acids long. CDR1 is MNHEY, CDR2 SVGEGT, per germline.